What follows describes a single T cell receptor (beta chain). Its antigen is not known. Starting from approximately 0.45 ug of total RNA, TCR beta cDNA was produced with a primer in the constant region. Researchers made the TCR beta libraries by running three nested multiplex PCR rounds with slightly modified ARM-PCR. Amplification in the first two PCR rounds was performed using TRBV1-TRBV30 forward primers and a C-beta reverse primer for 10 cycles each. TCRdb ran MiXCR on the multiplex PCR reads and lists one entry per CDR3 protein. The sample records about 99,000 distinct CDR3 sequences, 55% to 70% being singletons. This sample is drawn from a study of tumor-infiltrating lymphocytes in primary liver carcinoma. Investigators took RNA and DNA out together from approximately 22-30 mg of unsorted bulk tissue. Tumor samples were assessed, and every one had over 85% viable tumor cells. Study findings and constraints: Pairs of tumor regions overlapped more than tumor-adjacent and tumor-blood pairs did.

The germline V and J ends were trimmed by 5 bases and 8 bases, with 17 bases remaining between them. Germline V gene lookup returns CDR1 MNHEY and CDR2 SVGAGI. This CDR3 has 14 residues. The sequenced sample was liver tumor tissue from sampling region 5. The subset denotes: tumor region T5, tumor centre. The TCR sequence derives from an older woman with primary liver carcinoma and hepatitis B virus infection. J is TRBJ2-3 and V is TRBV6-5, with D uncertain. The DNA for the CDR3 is TGTGCCAGCAGTCATAGCCCTCGTGACTGTACGCAGTATTTT. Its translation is CASSHSPRDCTQYF.